This TCR beta chain was identified in a study of radiotherapy plus CTLA-4 blockade in lung cancer. Across the whole study: Among patients, more than 15% showed objective responses, and about 30% had disease control. Whole-study findings and limits: The study found tumor-derived TCR clones expanded in blood after radiotherapy plus ipilimumab.

CTLA-4 blockade with ipilimumab, together with focal radiation, was given to patients with chemo-refractory metastatic non-small-cell lung cancer. Comment on this clone: The antigen is unknown.

Germline CDR1 MNHEY, CDR2 SVGAGI. V was clipped by 5 bases and J by 1 base, with 14 bases between them. The CDR3 consists of 15 residues. This table comes from immunoSEQ multiplex PCR, and its TCRdb copy is limited to in-frame clones, with some not included. Of some 50,000 clones in the sample, approximately 79% were seen once. The source material was peripheral blood, sampled from a patient treated with radiotherapy plus ipilimumab. The chain combines TRBV6-5 with TRBJ1-1, with a possible D match to TRBD1 (6 bases). This clonotype was sampled from a human donor with non-small cell lung cancer who had a partial response to radiotherapy plus ipilimumab. The CDR3 protein is CASSHTGLGNTEAFF. The DNA for the CDR3 is TGTGCCAGCAGTCACACAGGGCTGGGGAACACTGAAGCTTTCTTT.